This T cell receptor beta chain stems from a study of control samples from healthy donors and cancer patients. The CDR3 loop spans 11 amino acids. Germline lookup yields CDR1 DFQATT and CDR2 SNEGSKA (reference sequence). Trimming took 2 bases from V and 6 from J, leaving 7 bases between them. Clones were read by immunoSEQ multiplex PCR, and TCRdb kept only the in-frame ones, dropping some. The profile covers 150,000 to 200,000 clones, with more than 90% appearing a single time and 1.4% taken by the ten largest. This clone was detected only once. The chain has TRBV20-1 and TRBJ1-1; D is ambiguous. The source is a man aged 25-45 years in good health. Sequencing was carried out using blood. The CDR3 loop reads CSARKGAEAFF. The CDR3, as DNA: TGCAGTGCTAGAAAGGGAGCTGAAGCTTTCTTT.